What follows are 25 T cell receptor beta chains derived from one specimen sequenced in a study of blood T cell repertoires in COVID-19. Measured with immunoSEQ multiplex PCR; TCRdb has only the in-frame clones, and not every one. The sample gives fewer than 300,000 clones, about 85% of which show up once; about 14% is in the top ten. Sequencing input: peripheral blood. All receptors come from a human donor in a cohort sampled during active COVID-19.

In this sample, this clone turned up a few times. The rearrangement links TRBV4-2 to TRBJ2-3; 7 bases fit TRBD2. The CDR3 length is 16 residues. V lost 1 base and J lost 4; bases outside the gene matches: 8. Germline values: CDR1 LGHNA, CDR2 YNFKEQ. CDR3 residues: CASSQGSGGNSDTQYF. DNA for the CDR3: TGTGCCAGCAGCCAAGGATCGGGAGGCAACTCAGATACGCAGTATTTT.

The rearrangement links TRBV25-1 to TRBJ2-1; D gene unclear. The CDR3 length is 15 residues. CDR1 is MGHDK and CDR2 is SYGVNS in the germline V gene. V shed 4 bases and J shed 7 bases, with 17 bases lying between them. The CDR3 here is CASSAIETYSNEQFF. The CDR3, as DNA: TGTGCCAGCAGTGCAATCGAGACATACAGTAATGAGCAGTTCTTC.

The chain recombines TRBV27 with TRBJ1-3; possible D gene TRBD1, 5 bases. The CDR3 runs to 15 residues. V lost 0 bases, J lost 4 bases, and 10 bases lay in between. Germline V gives CDR1 MNHEY, CDR2 SMNVEV (reference sequence). The CDR3 DNA is TGTGCCAGCAGTTTATCCTGGGACTCCGGAAACACCATATATTTT. It codes for CASSLSWDSGNTIYF.

This clone was recorded a few times. The J gene is TRBJ2-2, the V gene TRBV11-2, with 11 bases that match TRBD1. V trimming: 11 bases; J trimming: 3 bases; junction bases outside the gene matches: 5. Per the germline V gene, CDR1 is SGHAT and CDR2 is FQNNGV. The CDR3 sequence is 14 residues long. As DNA, the CDR3 is TGTGCCGGCCGGGACAGGGGGTACACCGGGGAGCTGTTTTTT. Its protein is CAGRDRGYTGELFF.

This chain uses TRBV19 with TRBJ2-7; TRBD1 might be the D (6 bases). The CDR3 is 15 residues long. Per germline, CDR1 LNHDA and CDR2 SQIVND (reference sequence). V was cut by 3 bases and J by 1 base, with 13 bases left in between. CDR3 sequence (DNA): TGTGCCAGTAGTATCTCAGGGGTGGTTTCCTACGAGCAGTACTTC. Translation gives CASSISGVVSYEQYF. The complete variable domain, with remaining parts taken from reference TRBV19 and TRBJ2-7, reads DGGITQSPKYLFRKEGQNVTLSCEQNLNHDAMYWYRQDPGQGLRLIYYSQIVNDFQKGDIAEGYSVSREKKESFPLTVTSAQKNPTAFYLCASSISGVVSYEQYFGPGTRLTVT.

This rearrangement joins TRBV4-2 to TRBJ2-2, with 7 bases lining up with TRBD1. V lost 3 bases to trimming and J lost 3 bases; unmatched junction nucleotides: 7. Germline values: CDR1 LGHNA, CDR2 YNFKEQ. The CDR3 has 16 residues. The CDR3 loop reads CASSHTGDGDTGELFF. In DNA, the CDR3 is TGTGCCAGCAGCCATACAGGGGATGGGGACACCGGGGAGCTGTTTTTT.

The rearrangement joins TRBV29-1 to TRBJ2-5; D possibly corresponds to TRBD1 (6 bases). CDR3 size: 16 residues. V was pared by 6 bases and J by 1 base, with 21 bases between. The germline gives CDR1 SQVTM, CDR2 ANQGSEA. CDR3 protein: CSVARKGHLPQETQYF. DNA for the CDR3: TGCAGCGTCGCCAGGAAGGGACACCTACCCCAAGAGACCCAGTACTTC.

The chain uses TRBV9 and TRBJ1-1, with no clear D. Per the germline V gene, CDR1 is SGDLS and CDR2 is YYNGEE. V dropped 0 bases and J dropped 5 bases, with 8 bases sitting between them. The CDR3 length is 13 residues. The CDR3 DNA sequence: TGTGCCAGCAGCGTAGATATGAGGACTGAAGCTTTCTTT. This codes for CASSVDMRTEAFF.

This clone was detected only once. The chain uses TRBV4-2 and TRBJ2-3, with unresolved D. V was shortened by 1 base and J by 6 bases, with 17 bases between the two germline ends. CDR1 is LGHNA and CDR2 is YNFKEQ in the germline V gene. The CDR3 length is 16 residues. CDR3 coding DNA: TGTGCCAGCAGCCAAGGCCTAAATCCCGTGATGGATACGCAGTATTTT. Residues: CASSQGLNPVMDTQYF.

V gene TRBV28 combines with J gene TRBJ1-2; maybe TRBD1 (6 bases). V lost 3 bases, J lost 10 bases, and 12 bases lay in between. Germline CDR1 MDHEN, CDR2 SYDVKM. This CDR3 contains 12 residues. CDR3 sequence: CASSLYGGVYTF. CDR3 in DNA: TGTGCCAGCAGTTTGTATGGGGGCGTCTACACCTTC.

This sequence joins TRBV3-1 (or the pseudogene TRBV3-2) and TRBJ1-5, with 9 bases aligning to TRBD1. CDR3 length: 15 residues. V lost 4 bases and J lost 3; bases outside the gene matches: 4. Looked up from germline, CDR1 is LGHDT and CDR2 is YNNKEL (reference sequence). CDR3 protein: CASSPGQGNNQPQHF. The CDR3 DNA reads as TGTGCCAGCAGCCCAGGACAGGGGAACAATCAGCCCCAGCATTTT.

The J gene is TRBJ2-2, the V gene TRBV28, with TRBD1 matching over 7 bases. The CDR3 consists of 15 residues. Germline loops: CDR1 MDHEN, CDR2 SYDVKM. V lost 3 bases, J lost 2 bases, and 3 bases stayed unmatched. CDR3 loop: CASSFRDRNTGELFF. The CDR3 DNA follows: TGTGCCAGCAGTTTTAGGGACAGAAACACCGGGGAGCTGTTTTTT.

The chain carries TRBV14 and TRBJ2-1, with TRBD2 matching over 8 bases. CDR1 and CDR2 from the germline V gene are SGHDN and FVKESK. Trimming removed 3 bases from V and 7 bases from J; junction bases left unmatched: 23. The CDR3 is 20 residues long. CDR3 amino acids: CASSHGITGAWFASGNEQFF. CDR3 DNA sequence: TGTGCCAGCAGCCACGGAATCACCGGGGCTTGGTTCGCTAGCGGGAATGAGCAGTTCTTC.

This chain uses TRBV7-9 with TRBJ2-5, with D possibly matching TRBD1 (5 bases). Trimming pared 2 bases from V and 5 bases from J, leaving 9 bases between. Looked up from germline, CDR1 is SEHNR and CDR2 is FQNEAQ (reference sequence). CDR3 size: 13 residues. The chain's CDR3 is CASSLRGYETQYF. Written as DNA, the CDR3 is TGTGCCAGCAGCTTAAGGGGCTATGAGACCCAGTACTTC.

The V and J genes are TRBV5-8 and TRBJ2-5, with 15 bases identical to TRBD2. The CDR3 runs to 18 residues. CDR1 and CDR2 (germline): SGHTS, YDEGEE. V gave up 4 bases and J gave up 4 bases; unmatched junction bases: 11. The CDR3 coding sequence is TGTGCCAGCAGCAGCCGGGGACTAGCGGGAGGAAGGGGAGAGACCCAGTACTTC. Residues: CASSSRGLAGGRGETQYF. The full variable domain, in which reference TRBV5-8 and TRBJ2-5 provide the parts outside the CDR3, is EAGVTQSPTHLIKTRGQQATLRCSPISGHTSVYWYQQALGLGLQFLLWYDEGEERNRGNFPPRFSGRQFPNYSSELNVNALELEDSALYLCASSSRGLAGGRGETQYFGPGTRLLVL.

This chain connects TRBV23-1 to TRBJ2-7; D perhaps matches TRBD1 (6 bases). TRBV23-1 carries the ORF label, with uncertain function. This CDR3 is built from 14 residues. V shed 4 bases and J shed 2 bases, with 12 bases lying between them. The DNA for the CDR3 is TGCGCCAGCAGTCCTTCACGGACAGCCTACGAGCAGTACTTC. Its translation is CASSPSRTAYEQYF.

The chain recombines TRBV10-3 with TRBJ2-1, with 10 nucleotides matching TRBD1. CDR1 is ENHRY, CDR2 SYGVKD, per germline. Losses at the gene ends were 2 bases for V and 7 bases for J; bases not matched to a gene: 5. This CDR3 is 15 amino acids long. DNA of the CDR3: TGTGCCATCAGTGAGGGACAGGGGGGTAGAAATGAGCAGTTCTTC. It codes for CAISEGQGGRNEQFF.

This rearrangement joins TRBV7-9 to TRBJ2-3; 10 positions match TRBD1. The CDR3 has 14 amino acids. V lost 5 bases, J lost 5 bases, and 4 bases stayed unmatched. The germline V gene encodes CDR1 SEHNR and CDR2 FQNEAQ (reference sequence). CDR3 DNA: TGTGCCAGCAGCCAGACAGGGGGCGTAGATACGCAGTATTTT. Its protein product is CASSQTGGVDTQYF.

This chain connects TRBV30 to TRBJ2-3; tentative D call: TRBD2 (6 bases). The CDR3 loop spans 13 amino acids. Trimming removed 4 bases at V and 0 bases at J, with 8 bases between. Germline values: CDR1 GTSNPN, CDR2 SVGIG (reference sequence). This CDR3 reads CAWTLASTDTQYF. CDR3 DNA sequence: TGTGCCTGGACCCTAGCGAGCACAGATACGCAGTATTTT. The variable domain in full, with the rest retrieved from reference TRBV30 and TRBJ2-3, is SQTIHQWPATLVQPVGSPLSLECTVEGTSNPNLYWYRQAAGRGLQLLFYSVGIGQISSEVPQNLSASRPQDRQFILSSKKLLLSDSGFYLCAWTLASTDTQYFGPGTRLTVL.

The V and J genes are TRBV30 and TRBJ2-7; 10 positions agree with TRBD1. The CDR3 extends over 14 amino acids. Looked up from germline, CDR1 is GTSNPN and CDR2 is SVGIG (reference sequence). J gave up 6 bases and V 2 bases, and 7 bases lay outside the gene matches. The CDR3 reads CAWSTRDRGREQYF. DNA for the CDR3: TGTGCCTGGAGTACACGGGACAGGGGTCGCGAGCAGTACTTC.

The chain uses TRBV3-1 (or the pseudogene TRBV3-2) and TRBJ1-1, with 9 bases matching TRBD1. The V and J ends lost 3 bases and 10 bases, in that order; junction bases with no gene match: 9. The germline V gene has CDR1 LGHDT and CDR2 YNNKEL (reference sequence). This CDR3 contains 14 residues. CDR3 nucleotides: TGTGCCAGCAGCCACCGGGACAGGGCCCTTTTAGCTTTCTTT. Its translation is CASSHRDRALLAFF.

This chain connects TRBV4-3 to TRBJ2-5; TRBD2 matches at 8 bases. The V segment lost 0 bases and the J segment 4 bases; nucleotides outside the gene matches: 7. The CDR3 consists of 16 residues. Germline V gene sequence: CDR1 LGHNA, CDR2 YSLEER. DNA of the CDR3: TGCGCCAGCAGCCAAGATATAGGGCTAGCGGGAGAGACCCAGTACTTC. Its protein is CASSQDIGLAGETQYF.

The rearrangement joins TRBV5-4 to TRBJ2-7; 13 positions match TRBD2. J gave up 6 bases and V 4 bases, and 4 bases lay outside the gene matches. The germline V gene encodes CDR1 SGHNT and CDR2 YYREEE (reference sequence). The CDR3 sequence is 14 residues long. CDR3 bases: TGTGCCAGCAGCATAGGACTAGCGGGAGTCGAGCAGTACTTC. It codes for CASSIGLAGVEQYF.

The chain employs TRBV28 and TRBJ1-6; D is undetermined. The CDR3 length is 15 residues. The V gene's germline CDR1 is MDHEN and CDR2 SYDVKM. Between the trimmed V and J ends, which lost 4 bases and 6 bases, there was a span of 13 bases. CDR3 coding DNA: TGTGCCAGCAGTTCGACCAGCCGGGGTAATTCACCCCTCCACTTT. It specifies CASSSTSRGNSPLHF.

The V and J genes are TRBV5-6 and TRBJ1-2; D may be TRBD1 (5 bases). From germline, CDR1 is SGHDT and CDR2 YYEEEE. The CDR3 is 14 amino acids. V dropped 2 bases and J dropped 7 bases, with 15 bases sitting between them. Here the CDR3 DNA reads TGTGCCAGCAGCTTCGTGGGGACTGTGAGTGGCTACACCTTC. It encodes CASSFVGTVSGYTF. Supplemented by reference TRBV5-6 and TRBJ1-2, the full variable domain reads DAGVTQSPTHLIKTRGQQVTLRCSPKSGHDTVSWYQQALGQGPQFIFQYYEEEERQRGNFPDRFSGHQFPNYSSELNVNALLLGDSALYLCASSFVGTVSGYTFGSGTRLTVV.